These 10 T cell receptor beta chains were all obtained from the same sample, sequenced in a study of PD-1 blockade in classical Hodgkin lymphoma. Generated by immunoSEQ multiplex PCR, the TCRdb table keeps only in-frame clones and is missing some. The data contain roughly 50,000 clones, 86% of them singletons. Time point noted: cycle 4 day 1 (C4D1), after 5 to 7 weeks of nivolumab. Relapse after autologous stem cell transplantation occurred in every patient, and brentuximab vedotin exposure varied. The source was peripheral blood mononuclear cells (PBMCs), collected before the fourth cycle of nivolumab. The receptors were gathered from a human donor with classical Hodgkin lymphoma.

V is TRBV7-2 and J is TRBJ2-7, with 7 nucleotides matching TRBD1. This CDR3 contains 15 residues. V dropped 2 bases and J dropped 5; count of bases not matched to a gene: 9. The germline CDR1 and CDR2 sequences are SGHTA and FQGNSA. The CDR3 reads CASSLFEGGVDEQYF. The CDR3 DNA reads as TGTGCCAGCAGCTTATTTGAAGGGGGCGTCGACGAGCAGTACTTC.

CDR3 amino acids: CATLLGMNTEAFF. Here the CDR3 DNA reads TGTGCCACCCTATTAGGGATGAACACTGAAGCTTTCTTT. The chain joins TRBV28 to TRBJ1-1; no definite D call. Looked up from germline, CDR1 is MDHEN and CDR2 is SYDVKM. Trimming removed 10 bases from V and 0 bases from J, with 12 bases in between. This CDR3 comprises 13 residues.

DNA of the CDR3: TGTGCCAGCAGTCCTTCAGGGGAATGGGAGACCCAGTACTTC. Translation: CASSPSGEWETQYF. The rearrangement uses TRBV6-5 and TRBJ2-5; D may be TRBD1 (6 bases). CDR3 length equals 14 residues. Germline V CDR1 and CDR2: MNHEY, SVGAGI. V shed 5 bases and J shed 5 bases, with 15 bases lying between them.

The V call is TRBV5-8, the J call TRBJ1-4; 7 nucleotides align to TRBD1. Germline V CDR1 and CDR2: SGHTS, YDEGEE. CDR3 size: 15 residues. J was trimmed by 3 bases and V by 1 base; bases with no gene match: 3. CDR3 DNA sequence: TGTGCCAGCAGCTTGTTGGGACAGTCTAATGAAAAACTGTTTTTT. It translates to CASSLLGQSNEKLFF.

The CDR3 spells CASSEDSGTTGELFF. The CDR3 DNA is TGTGCCAGCAGTGAAGACTCTGGGACGACGGGGGAGCTGTTTTTT. The chain joins TRBV6-1 to TRBJ2-2; D might be TRBD1 or TRBD2, each matching 5 bases. Trimming took 1 base from V and 8 from J, leaving 14 bases between them. Germline values: CDR1 MNHNS, CDR2 SASEGT. The CDR3 is 15 residues long.

The rearrangement uses TRBV6-5 and TRBJ2-5; either TRBD1 or TRBD2 may supply D (6 bases each). Germline CDR1 and CDR2: MNHEY and SVGAGI. The CDR3 covers 16 residues. Trimming cost V 2 bases and J 1 base, with 14 bases left between them. In DNA, the CDR3 is TGTGCCAGCAGTTACCGGGGGACAAGATCCCAAGAGACCCAGTACTTC. This sequence encodes CASSYRGTRSQETQYF.

The V call is TRBV28, the J call TRBJ2-7; weak D call: TRBD1 (6 bases). V was cut by 2 bases and J by 6 bases, with 11 bases left in between. Per germline, CDR1 MDHEN and CDR2 SYDVKM. The CDR3 length is 13 residues. DNA for the CDR3: TGTGCCAGCAGTTTAACGGGACAAACCGAGCAGTACTTC. As protein: CASSLTGQTEQYF.

V usage is TRBV19 and J usage is TRBJ2-2; D may be TRBD1 or TRBD2 (5 bases each). V lost 1 base, J lost 5 bases, and 14 bases lay in between. From germline, CDR1 is LNHDA and CDR2 SQIVND (reference sequence). The CDR3 is 16 residues long. The CDR3, as DNA: TGTGCCAGTAGTATAGTCGAGGGGCTGGGTACCGGGGAGCTGTTTTTT. The encoded protein is CASSIVEGLGTGELFF.

This chain connects TRBV9 to TRBJ1-2; 8 bases fit TRBD1. J lost 7 bases, V lost 2 bases, and 7 bases had no gene match. Germline CDR1 and CDR2: SGDLS and YYNGEE. The CDR3 is 14 residues long. In DNA, the CDR3 is TGTGCCAGCAGCGTGGGACAGGCGGGGAGTGGCTACACCTTC. Protein sequence: CASSVGQAGSGYTF. The whole variable domain, remainder taken from reference TRBV9 and TRBJ1-2, is DSGVTQTPKHLITATGQRVTLRCSPRSGDLSVYWYQQSLDQGLQFLIQYYNGEERAKGNILERFSAQQFPDLHSELNLSSLELGDSALYFCASSVGQAGSGYTFGSGTRLTVV.

V and J are TRBV28 and TRBJ2-5, with 7 nucleotides matching TRBD1. The DNA end lines up better with TRBJ2-7; the J call may be wrong. Germline CDR1 MDHEN, CDR2 SYDVKM. This CDR3 region has 15 residues. CDR3: CASSLDEQGRYEQYF. CDR3 sequence (DNA): TGTGCCAGCAGTTTAGACGAACAGGGGCGATACGAGCAGTACTTC.